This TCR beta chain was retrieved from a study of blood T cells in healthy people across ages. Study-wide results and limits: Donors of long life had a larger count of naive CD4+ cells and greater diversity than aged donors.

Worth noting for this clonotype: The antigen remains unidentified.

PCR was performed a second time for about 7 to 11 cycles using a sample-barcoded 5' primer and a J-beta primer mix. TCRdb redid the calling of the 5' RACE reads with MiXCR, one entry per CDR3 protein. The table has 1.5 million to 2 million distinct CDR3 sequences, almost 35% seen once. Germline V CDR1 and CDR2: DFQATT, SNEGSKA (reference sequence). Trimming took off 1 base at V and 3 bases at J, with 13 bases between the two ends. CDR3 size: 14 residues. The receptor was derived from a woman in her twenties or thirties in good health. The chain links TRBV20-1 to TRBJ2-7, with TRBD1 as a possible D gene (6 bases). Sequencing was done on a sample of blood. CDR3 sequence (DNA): TGCAGTGCTAGAGCTGCGGACAGACTCTACGAGCAGTACTTC. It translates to CSARAADRLYEQYF.